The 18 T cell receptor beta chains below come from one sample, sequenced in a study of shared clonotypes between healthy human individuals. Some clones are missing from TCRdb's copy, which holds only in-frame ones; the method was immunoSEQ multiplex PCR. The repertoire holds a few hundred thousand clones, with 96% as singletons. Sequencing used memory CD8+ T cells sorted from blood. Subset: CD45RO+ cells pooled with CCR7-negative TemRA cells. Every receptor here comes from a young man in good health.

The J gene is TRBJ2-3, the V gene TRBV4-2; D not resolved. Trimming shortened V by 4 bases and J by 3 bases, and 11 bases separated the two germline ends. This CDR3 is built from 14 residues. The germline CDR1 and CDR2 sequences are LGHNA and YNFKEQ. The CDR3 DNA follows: TGTGCCAGCAGCCTGGACCGTAGGACAGATACGCAGTATTTT. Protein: CASSLDRRTDTQYF.

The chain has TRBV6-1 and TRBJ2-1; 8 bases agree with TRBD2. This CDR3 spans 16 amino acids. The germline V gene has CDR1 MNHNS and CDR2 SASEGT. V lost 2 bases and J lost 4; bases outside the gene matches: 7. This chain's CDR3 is CASSERPSGQYNEQFF. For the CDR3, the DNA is TGTGCCAGCAGTGAAAGGCCTAGCGGGCAATACAATGAGCAGTTCTTC.

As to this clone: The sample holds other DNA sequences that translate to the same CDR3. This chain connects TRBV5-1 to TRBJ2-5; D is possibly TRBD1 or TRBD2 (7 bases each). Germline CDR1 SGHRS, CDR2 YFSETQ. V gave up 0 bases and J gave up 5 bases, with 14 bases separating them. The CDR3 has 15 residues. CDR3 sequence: CASSLGDREGETQYF. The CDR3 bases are TGCGCCAGCAGCTTGGGCGACAGGGAGGGGGAGACCCAGTACTTC.

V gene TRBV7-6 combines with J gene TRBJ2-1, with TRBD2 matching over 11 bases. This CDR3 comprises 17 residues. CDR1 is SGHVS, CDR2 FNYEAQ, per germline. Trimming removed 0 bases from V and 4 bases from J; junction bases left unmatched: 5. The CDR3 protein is CASSLAVTSGVYNEQFF. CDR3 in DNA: TGTGCCAGCAGCTTAGCGGTGACTAGCGGGGTTTACAATGAGCAGTTCTTC.

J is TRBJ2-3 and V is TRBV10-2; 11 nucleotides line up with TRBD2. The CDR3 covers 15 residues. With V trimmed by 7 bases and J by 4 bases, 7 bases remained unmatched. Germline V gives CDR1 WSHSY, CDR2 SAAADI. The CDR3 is CASTLASGRPDTQYF. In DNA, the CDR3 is TGCGCCAGCACCTTAGCTAGCGGGAGGCCAGATACGCAGTATTTT.

As DNA, the CDR3 is TGCGCCAGCAGCGCGACAGGGGGCCCCTCCGAGCAGTACTTC. Translated: CASSATGGPSEQYF. This sequence joins TRBV5-1 and TRBJ2-7; 10 nucleotides agree with TRBD1. The CDR3 has 14 amino acids. CDR1 and CDR2 from the germline V gene are SGHRS and YFSETQ. V trimming: 4 bases; J trimming: 6 bases; junction bases outside the gene matches: 7.

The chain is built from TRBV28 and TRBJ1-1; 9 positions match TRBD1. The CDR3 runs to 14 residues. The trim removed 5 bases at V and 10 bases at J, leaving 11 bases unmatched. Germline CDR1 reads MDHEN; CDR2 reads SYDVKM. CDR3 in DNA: TGTGCCAGCAGTGCCTCAACAGGGGGCGCTTCAGCTTTCTTT. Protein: CASSASTGGASAFF. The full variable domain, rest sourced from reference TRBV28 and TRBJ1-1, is DVKVTQSSRYLVKRTGEKVFLECVQDMDHENMFWYRQDPGLGLRLIYFSYDVKMKEKGDIPEGYSVSREKKERFSLILESASTNQTSMYLCASSASTGGASAFFGQGTRLTVV.

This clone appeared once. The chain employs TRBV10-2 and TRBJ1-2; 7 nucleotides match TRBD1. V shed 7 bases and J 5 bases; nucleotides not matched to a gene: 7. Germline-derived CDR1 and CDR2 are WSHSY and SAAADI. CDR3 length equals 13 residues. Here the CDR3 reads CASTKGQMYGYTF. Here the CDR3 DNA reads TGCGCCAGCACTAAGGGACAGATGTATGGCTACACCTTC.

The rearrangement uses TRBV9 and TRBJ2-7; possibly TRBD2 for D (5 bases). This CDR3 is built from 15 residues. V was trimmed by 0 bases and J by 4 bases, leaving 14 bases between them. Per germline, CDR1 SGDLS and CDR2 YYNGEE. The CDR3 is CASSVASQRGYEQYF. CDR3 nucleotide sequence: TGTGCCAGCAGCGTAGCTAGTCAGCGCGGGTACGAGCAGTACTTC. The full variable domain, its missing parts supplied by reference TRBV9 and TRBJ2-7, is DSGVTQTPKHLITATGQRVTLRCSPRSGDLSVYWYQQSLDQGLQFLIQYYNGEERAKGNILERFSAQQFPDLHSELNLSSLELGDSALYFCASSVASQRGYEQYFGPGTRLTVT.

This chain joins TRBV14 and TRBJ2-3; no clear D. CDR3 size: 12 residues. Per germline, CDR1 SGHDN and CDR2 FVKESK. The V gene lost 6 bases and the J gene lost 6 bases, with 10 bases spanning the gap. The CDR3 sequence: CASSPAADTQYF. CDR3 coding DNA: TGTGCCAGCAGTCCCGCCGCGGATACGCAGTATTTT.

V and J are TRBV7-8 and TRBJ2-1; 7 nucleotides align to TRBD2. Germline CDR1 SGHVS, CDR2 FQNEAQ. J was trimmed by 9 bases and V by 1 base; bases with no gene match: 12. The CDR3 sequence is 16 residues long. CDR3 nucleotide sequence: TGTGCCAGCAGCTTAGGAGGCCTGCGGGAGTTCCCTGAGCAGTTCTTC. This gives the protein CASSLGGLREFPEQFF.

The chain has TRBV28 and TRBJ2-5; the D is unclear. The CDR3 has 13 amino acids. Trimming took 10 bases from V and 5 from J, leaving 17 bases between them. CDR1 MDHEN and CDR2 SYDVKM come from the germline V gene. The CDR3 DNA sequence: TGTGCCACCTCGCGCCCGACCTGGGAGACCCAGTACTTC. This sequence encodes CATSRPTWETQYF.

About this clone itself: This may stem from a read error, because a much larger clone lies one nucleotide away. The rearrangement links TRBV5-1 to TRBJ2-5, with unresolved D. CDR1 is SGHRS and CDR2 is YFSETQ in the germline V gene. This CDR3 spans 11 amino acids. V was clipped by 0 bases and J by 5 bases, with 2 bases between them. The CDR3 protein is CASSLDETQYF. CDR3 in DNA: TGCGCCAGCAGCTTGGACGAGACCCAGTACTTC.

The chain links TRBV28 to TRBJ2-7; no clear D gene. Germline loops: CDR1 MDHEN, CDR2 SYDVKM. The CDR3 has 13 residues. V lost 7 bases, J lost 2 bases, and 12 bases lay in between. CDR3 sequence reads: CASKTDRTYEQYF. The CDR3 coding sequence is TGTGCCAGCAAGACGGACCGAACCTACGAGCAGTACTTC.

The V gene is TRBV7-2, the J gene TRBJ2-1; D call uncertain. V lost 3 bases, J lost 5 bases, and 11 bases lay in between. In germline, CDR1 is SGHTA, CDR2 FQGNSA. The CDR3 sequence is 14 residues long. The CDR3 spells CASSFQIGDNEQFF. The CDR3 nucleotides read TGTGCCAGCAGCTTTCAGATCGGAGACAATGAGCAGTTCTTC.

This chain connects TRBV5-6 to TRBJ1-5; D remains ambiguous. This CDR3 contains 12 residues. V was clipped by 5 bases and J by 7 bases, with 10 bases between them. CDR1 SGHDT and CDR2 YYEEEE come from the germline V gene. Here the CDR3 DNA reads TGTGCCAGCAGAAAGGGCGGCCAGCCCCAGCATTTT. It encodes CASRKGGQPQHF.

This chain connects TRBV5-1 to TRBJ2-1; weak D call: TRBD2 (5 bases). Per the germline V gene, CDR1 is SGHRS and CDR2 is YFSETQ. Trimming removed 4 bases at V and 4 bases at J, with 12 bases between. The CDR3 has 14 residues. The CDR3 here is CASSRSRDYNEQFF. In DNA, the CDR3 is TGCGCCAGCAGCCGGTCCCGGGATTACAATGAGCAGTTCTTC.

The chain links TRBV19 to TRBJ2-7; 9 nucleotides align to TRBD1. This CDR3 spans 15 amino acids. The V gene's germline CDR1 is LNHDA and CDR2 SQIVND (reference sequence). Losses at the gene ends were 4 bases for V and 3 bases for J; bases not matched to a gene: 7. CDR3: CASSKPGQGGYEQYF. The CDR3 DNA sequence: TGTGCCAGTAGTAAACCGGGACAGGGCGGCTACGAGCAGTACTTC.